A single sample is the source of the 12 T cell receptor beta chains below, sequenced in a study of T cell responses to AZD1222 COVID-19 vaccine. Repertoires were generated with immunoSEQ multiplex PCR, while TCRdb's copy carries only in-frame clones and drops some. Of about 130,000 clones listed, about 90% are singletons. The specimen was peripheral blood, collected on day 0 of AZD1222 vaccination. The receptors come from an adult in good health.

DNA of the CDR3: TGTGCCACCCCGGGGGGCATCCATGGCTACACCTTC. This sequence encodes CATPGGIHGYTF. The rearrangement uses TRBV7-9 and TRBJ1-2; possibly TRBD1 for D (6 bases). Germline loops: CDR1 SEHNR, CDR2 FQNEAQ (reference sequence). CDR3 length: 12 amino acids. Trimming took 10 bases from V and 6 from J, leaving 15 bases between them.

The V call is TRBV7-2, the J call TRBJ2-7; D is uncertain. Germline V gene lookup returns CDR1 SGHTA and CDR2 FQGNSA. The V end was cut by 1 base, the J end by 6 bases, with 10 bases between. This CDR3 spans 13 amino acids. The CDR3 bases are TGTGCCAGCAGCTTAGATCCATTTTCCGAGCAGTACTTC. Its protein product is CASSLDPFSEQYF.

This clone was found a few times. The chain employs TRBV5-1 and TRBJ1-1; 7 nucleotides match TRBD1. This CDR3 comprises 17 residues. Germline V gene data show CDR1 as SGHRS and CDR2 as YFSETQ. V shed 3 bases, J shed 0 bases, and the junction held 11 bases outside the gene matches. The CDR3 DNA is TGCGCCAGCAGCTCGGGTGGGGAAGGGGGCTTGAACACTGAAGCTTTCTTT. Residues: CASSSGGEGGLNTEAFF. The entire variable domain, with the rest obtained from reference TRBV5-1 and TRBJ1-1, is as follows: KAGVTQTPRYLIKTRGQQVTLSCSPISGHRSVSWYQQTPGQGLQFLFEYFSETQRNKGNFPGRFSGRQFSNSRSEMNVSTLELGDSALYLCASSSGGEGGLNTEAFFGQGTRLTVV.

The chain carries TRBV18 and TRBJ1-1; 9 nucleotides line up with TRBD1. V lost 3 bases, J lost 5 bases, and 10 bases stayed unmatched. The germline V gene encodes CDR1 KGHSH and CDR2 LQKENI. This CDR3 region has 16 residues. The CDR3 coding sequence is TGTGCCAGCTCACCGACTTCAGGGACAGGGTTTACTGAAGCTTTCTTT. Its protein is CASSPTSGTGFTEAFF. Using reference TRBV18 and TRBJ1-1 for the parts outside the CDR3, the full variable domain is NAGVMQNPRHLVRRRGQEARLRCSPMKGHSHVYWYRQLPEEGLKFMVYLQKENIIDESGMPKERFSAEFPKEGPSILRIQQVVRGDSAAYFCASSPTSGTGFTEAFFGQGTRLTVV.

The chain carries TRBV6-2 or TRBV6-3 and TRBJ1-5; a possible D gene is TRBD1 (6 bases). The CDR3 sequence is 13 residues long. The germline V gene encodes CDR1 MNHEY and CDR2 SVGEGT. The V and J ends lost 5 bases and 11 bases respectively, with 16 bases between them. CDR3 amino acids: CASSKRGPESQHF. The CDR3 bases are TGTGCCAGCAGTAAACGGGGGCCGGAGTCCCAGCATTTT.

This clone showed up just a few times. The chain employs TRBV7-9 and TRBJ1-2, with 7 bases lining up with TRBD1. Germline V lookup: CDR1 SEHNR, CDR2 FQNEAQ (reference sequence). The junction had 9 bases not matched to a gene; V was cut back by 5 bases and J by 6 bases. This CDR3 is 14 amino acids long. The CDR3 sequence: CASSQRQGGDGYTF. CDR3 DNA: TGTGCCAGCAGCCAACGACAGGGAGGGGATGGCTACACCTTC.

The chain is built from TRBV7-2 and TRBJ1-6, with D hard to call. Germline V CDR1 and CDR2: SGHTA, FQGNSA. V was shortened by 2 bases and J by 7 bases, with 12 bases between the two germline ends. CDR3 size: 15 residues. CDR3 residues: CASSLSGSINSPLHF. The CDR3 DNA is TGTGCCAGCAGCTTAAGTGGGTCGATAAATTCACCCCTCCACTTT.

The chain uses TRBV5-8 and TRBJ2-3; D unclear. Germline CDR1 is SGHTS and CDR2 is YDEGEE. V shed 5 bases and J shed 1 base, with 17 bases lying between them. The CDR3 extends over 16 amino acids. The CDR3 nucleotides read TGTGCCAGCAGGCTGGACGGCTTTGCGGGCACAGATACGCAGTATTTT. Its translation is CASRLDGFAGTDTQYF.

The gene calls are TRBV5-6 and TRBJ2-1; D tentatively fits TRBD1 or TRBD2 (6 bases each). Germline CDR1 is SGHDT and CDR2 is YYEEEE. This CDR3 comprises 14 residues. Trimming pared 0 bases from V and 9 bases from J, leaving 13 bases between. The CDR3 DNA is TGTGCCAGCAGCTTGGCTCGAAGGGGGGTTGAGCAGTTCTTC. Its protein product is CASSLARRGVEQFF.

The J gene is TRBJ2-2, the V gene TRBV10-1; TRBD2 matches 13 bases. Trimming removed 4 bases from V and 4 bases from J; junction bases left unmatched: 3. CDR3 size: 16 residues. Germline V gene sequence: CDR1 WNHNN, CDR2 SYGVQD (reference sequence). The chain's CDR3 is CASSARTSGSTGELFF. DNA for the CDR3: TGCGCCAGCAGTGCTAGGACTAGCGGGAGCACCGGGGAGCTGTTTTTT.

This clone was counted only a few times. The chain recombines TRBV5-1 with TRBJ1-6; no firm D call. CDR1 and CDR2 from the germline V gene are SGHRS and YFSETQ. The CDR3 consists of 15 residues. Trimming removed 4 bases at V and 6 bases at J, with 14 bases between. The CDR3 here is CASSRSGVSNSPLHF. The CDR3 coding sequence is TGCGCCAGCAGCCGCAGCGGGGTCTCTAATTCACCCCTCCACTTT.

This chain uses TRBV5-1 with TRBJ2-7; the D gene is possibly TRBD2 (5 bases). Trimming pared 4 bases from V and 0 bases from J, leaving 17 bases between. This CDR3 region has 16 residues. Germline CDR1 and CDR2: SGHRS and YFSETQ. Here the CDR3 DNA reads TGCGCCAGCAGCCCACGGGGAGCGGCATACTCCTACGAGCAGTACTTC. Translating it yields CASSPRGAAYSYEQYF.